These 32 T cell receptor beta chains came from one sample sequenced in a study of blood T cell repertoires in COVID-19. The protocol was immunoSEQ multiplex PCR, while the TCRdb copy is restricted to in-frame clones and leaves out a portion. Of approximately 410,000 clones in the sample, roughly 88% were seen once. Sequenced: peripheral blood. These TCRs come from a woman younger than 45 with active or convalescent COVID-19.

J is TRBJ1-4 and V is TRBV11-2; 7 bases are a match to TRBD1. The CDR3 has 16 residues. Trimming cost V 0 bases and J 10 bases; bases outside gene matches: 11. CDR1 and CDR2 from the germline V gene are SGHAT and FQNNGV. CDR3 region: CASSLENWSRTGKLFF. The DNA of the CDR3 is TGTGCCAGCAGCTTAGAGAATTGGTCCAGGACAGGAAAACTGTTTTTT.

This clone was detected a few times. V and J are TRBV3-1 (or the pseudogene TRBV3-2) and TRBJ2-5; 11 bases match TRBD2. CDR1 is LGHDT, CDR2 YNNKEL, per germline (reference sequence). The CDR3 length is 17 residues. Unmatched junction bases numbered 10, after V lost 3 bases and J lost 4 bases. For the CDR3, the DNA is TGTGCCAGCAGCCACATAAGTGGTAGCGGGGGGGCAGAGACCCAGTACTTC. This encodes CASSHISGSGGAETQYF.

The chain employs TRBV19 and TRBJ1-6; maybe TRBD1 (6 bases). In germline, CDR1 is LNHDA, CDR2 SQIVND (reference sequence). V was clipped by 4 bases and J by 7 bases, with 14 bases between them. This CDR3 is built from 15 residues. CDR3 in DNA: TGTGCCAGTAGTACAACAGGGAATGAAAATTCACCCCTCCACTTT. Residues: CASSTTGNENSPLHF.

V is TRBV7-8 and J is TRBJ1-4; D not certain. This CDR3 spans 17 amino acids. V dropped 1 base and J dropped 7 bases, with 19 bases sitting between them. Germline assignment: CDR1 SGHVS and CDR2 FQNEAQ. The CDR3 DNA is TGTGCCAGCAGCTTAGTAGACGGGAGACCGGGTAGTGAAAAACTGTTTTTT. Amino acid sequence: CASSLVDGRPGSEKLFF. Complete variable domain (other parts from reference TRBV7-8 and TRBJ1-4): GAGVSQSPRYKVAKRGQDVALRCDPISGHVSLFWYQQALGQGPEFLTYFQNEAQLDKSGLPSDRFFAERPEGSVSTLKIQRTQQEDSAVYLCASSLVDGRPGSEKLFFGSGTQLSVL.

This clone showed up just once. The gene calls are TRBV3-1 (or the pseudogene TRBV3-2) and TRBJ2-7; 7 bases match TRBD2. The CDR3 is 17 residues long. With 6 bases clipped from V and 3 bases from J, the junction kept 17 bases outside the gene matches. Germline loops: CDR1 LGHDT, CDR2 YNNKEL (reference sequence). The CDR3 DNA reads TGTGCCAGCAGTACCACCGGTGAACGGGGGGTCCTCTACGAGCAGTACTTC. It is translated as CASSTTGERGVLYEQYF.

This clone was recorded a few times. The V gene is TRBV3-1 (or the pseudogene TRBV3-2), the J gene TRBJ2-3; D might be TRBD1 (6 bases). The CDR3 has 15 amino acids. Germline CDR1 and CDR2: LGHDT and YNNKEL (reference sequence). Trimming removed 4 bases from V and 2 bases from J, with 13 bases in between. The CDR3 here is CASSLQGAVTDTQYF. The DNA of the CDR3 is TGTGCCAGCAGCCTACAGGGCGCGGTCACAGATACGCAGTATTTT.

V usage is TRBV2 and J usage is TRBJ2-2; the D is unclear. Germline CDR1 reads SNHLY; CDR2 reads FYNNEI. V was trimmed by 5 bases and J by 6 bases, leaving 7 bases between them. The CDR3 runs to 12 residues. CDR3 loop: CASSRSAGELFF. CDR3 in DNA: TGTGCCAGCAGTCGGAGCGCCGGGGAGCTGTTTTTT.

The chain employs TRBV5-5 and TRBJ1-5; 7 bases map to TRBD1. CDR1 is SGHKS and CDR2 is YYEKEE in the germline V gene (reference sequence). V trimming: 5 bases; J trimming: 0 bases; junction bases outside the gene matches: 11. The CDR3 spans 17 residues. CDR3 coding DNA: TGTGCCAGCAGACCCGGACAGGCAGGTTATAGCAATCAGCCCCAGCATTTT. As protein: CASRPGQAGYSNQPQHF. Together with reference TRBV5-5 and TRBJ1-5, the CDR3 gives the full variable domain: DAGVTQSPTHLIKTRGQQVTLRCSPISGHKSVSWYQQVLGQGPQFIFQYYEKEERGRGNFPDRFSARQFPNYSSELNVNALLLGDSALYLCASRPGQAGYSNQPQHFGDGTRLSIL.

This clone occurred once. The chain combines TRBV4-1 with TRBJ1-2; a possible D gene is TRBD1 (6 bases). In germline, CDR1 is MGHRA, CDR2 YSYEKL. Trimming took off 4 bases at V and 4 bases at J, with 22 bases between the two ends. This CDR3 contains 17 residues. Here the CDR3 reads CASSPHSQDSLGYGYTF. Written as DNA, the CDR3 is TGCGCCAGCAGCCCCCACTCCCAGGACAGTCTTGGCTATGGCTACACCTTC.

This chain connects TRBV27 to TRBJ2-1; 8 nucleotides match TRBD1. The CDR3 has 17 residues. Germline-derived CDR1 and CDR2 are MNHEY and SMNVEV (reference sequence). The ends lost 1 base at V and 6 bases at J; junction bases unmatched: 11. Here the CDR3 reads CASSLFSGTGSPNEQFF. CDR3 bases: TGTGCCAGCAGTTTATTCTCCGGGACAGGCTCCCCCAATGAGCAGTTCTTC.

The sample holds one count of this clone. The chain is built from TRBV6-2 or TRBV6-3 and TRBJ2-7, with 15 bases aligning to TRBD2. V trimming: 6 bases; J trimming: 7 bases; junction bases outside the gene matches: 13. The CDR3 is 17 residues long. CDR1 and CDR2 (germline): MNHEY, SVGEGT. The DNA for the CDR3 is TGTGCCAGCAGCACGGGACTAGCGGGGGGATGGCCGGGGGAGCAGTACTTC. Amino acid sequence: CASSTGLAGGWPGEQYF.

This clone has only one observation. The gene calls are TRBV5-1 and TRBJ2-1; 10 bases are a match to TRBD2. Germline CDR1 SGHRS, CDR2 YFSETQ. The CDR3 totals 16 residues. V trimming: 2 bases; J trimming: 2 bases; junction bases outside the gene matches: 4. The CDR3 nucleotides read TGCGCCAGCAGCTTAATGAGCGGGAGGGCCTACAATGAGCAGTTCTTC. Protein: CASSLMSGRAYNEQFF.

The genes are TRBV19 and TRBJ1-1, with D unclear. The germline CDR1 and CDR2 sequences are LNHDA and SQIVND (reference sequence). The CDR3 totals 16 residues. V dropped 5 bases and J dropped 1 base, with 17 bases sitting between them. Written as DNA, the CDR3 is TGTGCCAGTAGTCCCCCCGCAGGCTTTCCGAACACTGAAGCTTTCTTT. This translates into CASSPPAGFPNTEAFF.

This clone has only one observation. The rearrangement joins TRBV7-6 to TRBJ2-1; D possibly corresponds to TRBD1 (6 bases). The germline gives CDR1 SGHVS, CDR2 FNYEAQ. V lost 0 bases and J 8 bases, leaving 17 bases between the germline ends. The CDR3 is made up of 16 amino acids. The CDR3 loop is CASSLANTGKVHEQFF. CDR3 bases: TGTGCCAGCAGCTTAGCGAACACAGGGAAGGTACATGAGCAGTTCTTC.

The chain has TRBV4-1 and TRBJ2-5, with 11 bases fitting TRBD2. The CDR3 is made up of 20 amino acids. J gave up 4 bases and V 0 bases, and 16 bases lay outside the gene matches. Germline V lookup: CDR1 MGHRA, CDR2 YSYEKL. CDR3 residues: CASSQERTSGRGMPIETQYF. CDR3 bases: TGCGCCAGCAGCCAAGAGAGAACTAGCGGGAGAGGGATGCCGATAGAGACCCAGTACTTC.

The chain employs TRBV3-1 (or the pseudogene TRBV3-2) and TRBJ2-2; D is unclear. The CDR3 runs to 16 residues. Germline-derived CDR1 and CDR2 are LGHDT and YNNKEL (reference sequence). Trimming cost V 4 bases and J 0 bases, with 12 bases left between them. The CDR3 here is CASSPGGRANTGELFF. DNA for the CDR3: TGTGCCAGCAGCCCCGGCGGCCGTGCGAACACCGGGGAGCTGTTTTTT.

The chain combines TRBV12-5 with TRBJ2-3, with 7 positions matching TRBD1. V lost 5 bases to trimming and J lost 2 bases; unmatched junction nucleotides: 4. The CDR3 runs to 14 residues. Per the germline V gene, CDR1 is LGHNT and CDR2 is FRNRAP. The CDR3 nucleotides are TGTGCTAGTGGTGAAGGACAGGTCACAGATACGCAGTATTTT. It encodes CASGEGQVTDTQYF.

V gene TRBV5-1 combines with J gene TRBJ2-3; 8 positions agree with TRBD2. The CDR3 totals 16 residues. Germline V gene data show CDR1 as SGHRS and CDR2 as YFSETQ. V was pared by 4 bases and J by 5 bases, with 12 bases of the junction left unmatched. CDR3 DNA sequence: TGCGCCAGCAGCCCTTTAATAGCGGGGTCTGGAGATACGCAGTATTTT. Protein product: CASSPLIAGSGDTQYF.

This clone appeared once. The DNA for the CDR3 is TGTGCCAGCAGCCCCGGGACATCGACCTCCTACGAGCAGTACTTC. This sequence encodes CASSPGTSTSYEQYF. This chain connects TRBV5-4 to TRBJ2-7; D is perhaps TRBD1 (6 bases). Germline loops: CDR1 SGHNT, CDR2 YYREEE (reference sequence). Trimming cost V 4 bases and J 0 bases, with 14 bases left between them. This CDR3 is built from 15 residues. Combining the CDR3 with reference TRBV5-4 and TRBJ2-7 gives the whole variable domain ETGVTQSPTHLIKTRGQQVTLRCSSQSGHNTVSWYQQALGQGPQFIFQYYREEENGRGNFPPRFSGLQFPNYSSELNVNALELDDSALYLCASSPGTSTSYEQYFGPGTRLTVT.

The genes are TRBV27 and TRBJ1-2; TRBD1 agrees at 7 bases. From germline, CDR1 is MNHEY and CDR2 SMNVEV (reference sequence). The CDR3 has 15 residues. The V segment lost 6 bases and the J segment 4 bases; nucleotides outside the gene matches: 11. CDR3 in amino acids: CASRTGTDPIYGYTF. Written as DNA, the CDR3 is TGTGCCAGCAGAACCGGGACAGATCCCATCTATGGCTACACCTTC.

V usage is TRBV12-5 and J usage is TRBJ1-2; maybe TRBD1 (5 bases). CDR1 and CDR2 from the germline V gene are LGHNT and FRNRAP. Trimming left V 3 bases short and J 4 bases short, with 18 bases between. This CDR3 has 16 residues. For the CDR3, the DNA is TGTGCTAGTGGTTTCATGGCAGGGTCCCTTACCTATGGCTACACCTTC. Protein: CASGFMAGSLTYGYTF.

CDR3 sequence (DNA): TGTGCCAGTAGTATTTCACGGGGGGACACCGGGGAGCTGTTTTTT. Its protein is CASSISRGDTGELFF. The rearrangement uses TRBV19 and TRBJ2-2, with 7 bases identical to TRBD2. This CDR3 has 15 amino acids. Trimming cost V 3 bases and J 3 bases; bases outside gene matches: 4. CDR1 is LNHDA and CDR2 is SQIVND in the germline V gene (reference sequence).

The J gene is TRBJ2-6, the V gene TRBV2, with D maybe TRBD1 (7 bases). V was trimmed by 6 bases and J by 5 bases, leaving 14 bases between them. Germline assignment: CDR1 SNHLY and CDR2 FYNNEI. The length of the CDR3 is 15 residues. The CDR3 nucleotides are TGTGCCAGCAGAAGTCAGGGGGGTTGGGCCAACGTCCTGACTTTC. It encodes CASRSQGGWANVLTF.

V gene TRBV6-1 combines with J gene TRBJ1-2, with 7 bases lining up with TRBD1. The CDR3 covers 15 residues. From germline, CDR1 is MNHNS and CDR2 SASEGT. Trimming cost V 3 bases and J 0 bases; bases outside gene matches: 4. The CDR3 spells CASSEGQPSNYGYTF. The CDR3 nucleotides are TGTGCCAGCAGTGAGGGACAGCCCTCTAACTATGGCTACACCTTC.

The chain has TRBV5-6 and TRBJ2-3; 7 bases fit TRBD2. The trim removed 4 bases at V and 4 bases at J, leaving 9 bases unmatched. The CDR3 runs to 15 residues. Germline CDR1 and CDR2: SGHDT and YYEEEE. CDR3 sequence reads: CASSGRARGPDTQYF. In DNA, the CDR3 is TGTGCCAGCAGCGGGAGGGCCCGAGGCCCAGATACGCAGTATTTT.

The chain uses TRBV19 and TRBJ2-3; 7 positions match TRBD2. The CDR3 runs to 15 residues. From germline, CDR1 is LNHDA and CDR2 SQIVND (reference sequence). V gave up 5 bases and J gave up 1 base; unmatched junction bases: 6. In DNA, the CDR3 is TGTGCCAGTAGTGAGCGGGGTGTGGGCACAGATACGCAGTATTTT. Protein: CASSERGVGTDTQYF.

The chain has TRBV10-3 and TRBJ1-2; perhaps TRBD1 as D (6 bases). Germline V CDR1 and CDR2: ENHRY, SYGVKD. V shed 3 bases and J shed 8 bases, with 13 bases lying between them. The CDR3 sequence is 13 residues long. The CDR3 region has the DNA TGTGCCATCAGTGACGGGGACATAAGCGGCTACACCTTC. It translates to CAISDGDISGYTF.

The rearrangement uses TRBV19 and TRBJ1-1; TRBD1 is a possible D gene (6 bases). The CDR3 contains 14 residues. In germline, CDR1 is LNHDA, CDR2 SQIVND (reference sequence). The V and J ends lost 6 bases and 3 bases respectively, with 14 bases between them. The CDR3 here is CASSPTGGYTEAFF. The DNA for the CDR3 is TGTGCCAGTAGCCCGACAGGTGGGTACACTGAAGCTTTCTTT.

This chain joins TRBV5-4 and TRBJ2-7, with TRBD1 identical over 10 bases. The CDR3 is 15 residues long. The junction had 8 bases not matched to a gene; V was cut back by 4 bases and J by 4 bases. Per germline, CDR1 SGHNT and CDR2 YYREEE (reference sequence). CDR3 region: CASSPRDRGRYEQYF. CDR3 nucleotides: TGTGCCAGCAGCCCACGGGACAGGGGTCGGTACGAGCAGTACTTC.

This chain uses TRBV29-1 with TRBJ1-4; 10 bases align to TRBD1. Germline loops: CDR1 SQVTM, CDR2 ANQGSEA. The CDR3 extends over 13 amino acids. With 7 bases clipped from V and 6 bases from J, the junction kept 5 bases outside the gene matches. DNA of the CDR3: TGCAGCGCCTCCGGGACAGGGGATGAAAAACTGTTTTTT. It is translated as CSASGTGDEKLFF.

The chain joins TRBV6-5 to TRBJ1-2; D is ambiguous. The CDR3 spans 12 residues. V was pared by 5 bases and J by 6 bases, with 10 bases between. Germline loops: CDR1 MNHEY, CDR2 SVGAGI. CDR3 in DNA: TGTGCCAGCAGTATACAGAGTAATGGCTACACCTTC. Encoded protein: CASSIQSNGYTF.

This chain uses TRBV5-4 with TRBJ1-6; 10 bases align to TRBD1. V was pared by 3 bases and J by 19 bases, with 10 bases of the junction left unmatched. The CDR3 sequence is 13 residues long. Germline V gene lookup returns CDR1 SGHNT and CDR2 YYREEE (reference sequence). The CDR3 DNA sequence: TGTGCCAGCAGCTCGTTTCGAGGGACAGGGGAGCACTTT. Translation gives CASSSFRGTGEHF.